Presented here are 20 T cell receptor beta chains from one specimen sequenced in a study of shared clonotypes between healthy human individuals. The data were produced by immunoSEQ multiplex PCR, yet TCRdb's version contains in-frame clones alone and is incomplete. The sample lists under 2,500,000 clones; about 94% were seen once. The source material was naive CD4+ T cells sorted from blood. The sample's subset: CD45RA+ positively selected. The receptors were sampled from a man between 18 and 35 years old in good health.

The V call is TRBV28, the J call TRBJ2-5; D possibly corresponds to TRBD2 (6 bases). The V end lost 6 bases, the J end lost 2 bases, and 13 bases lay between the germline ends. CDR1 is MDHEN and CDR2 is SYDVKM in the germline V gene. This CDR3 comprises 14 residues. The CDR3 DNA is TGTGCCAGCAGGGCGTCCGGGGGACAAGAGACCCAGTACTTC. It is translated as CASRASGGQETQYF.

V and J are TRBV28 and TRBJ2-7, with D hard to call. V gave up 7 bases and J gave up 2 bases, with 9 bases separating them. The CDR3 totals 12 residues. Germline V lookup: CDR1 MDHEN, CDR2 SYDVKM. CDR3 residues: CASKGRTYEQYF. In nucleotides, the CDR3 is TGTGCCAGCAAAGGCAGGACCTACGAGCAGTACTTC.

The chain is built from TRBV7-8 and TRBJ2-7; 9 bases align to TRBD1. Trimming at V came to 5 bases and at J to 2 bases, leaving 7 bases not matched to a gene. Germline V CDR1 and CDR2: SGHVS, FQNEAQ. The CDR3 runs to 15 residues. The chain's CDR3 is CASSPRTGAPYEQYF. The DNA of the CDR3 is TGTGCCAGCAGCCCCCGGACAGGGGCACCCTACGAGCAGTACTTC.

The rearrangement uses TRBV28 and TRBJ2-7, with a possible D match to TRBD2 (6 bases). This CDR3 region has 16 residues. Per germline, CDR1 MDHEN and CDR2 SYDVKM. The germline V and J ends were trimmed by 7 bases and 0 bases, with 19 bases remaining between them. The CDR3: CASTTRGTLTSYEQYF. DNA of the CDR3: TGTGCCAGCACCACCCGGGGGACCTTAACCTCCTACGAGCAGTACTTC.

Only a few counts were recorded for this clone. The chain combines TRBV2 with TRBJ1-5; D remains unclear. Trimming took off 0 bases at V and 6 bases at J, with 6 bases between the two ends. Germline V gene data show CDR1 as SNHLY and CDR2 as FYNNEI. The CDR3 length is 13 residues. The CDR3 DNA sequence: TGTGCCAGCAGTGAAGCGCGTTTTCAGCCCCAGCATTTT. This translates into CASSEARFQPQHF.

The chain carries TRBV5-1 and TRBJ2-4; D may be TRBD1 (5 bases). The CDR3 runs to 13 residues. The germline V gene has CDR1 SGHRS and CDR2 YFSETQ. The V gene lost 3 bases and the J gene lost 6 bases, with 10 bases spanning the gap. The CDR3 region has the DNA TGCGCCAGCAGCTCCTCCGACAGAAACATTCAGTACTTC. Translation gives CASSSSDRNIQYF. Drawing the rest from reference TRBV5-1 and TRBJ2-4, the complete variable domain is KAGVTQTPRYLIKTRGQQVTLSCSPISGHRSVSWYQQTPGQGLQFLFEYFSETQRNKGNFPGRFSGRQFSNSRSEMNVSTLELGDSALYLCASSSSDRNIQYFGAGTRLSVL.

The gene calls are TRBV18 and TRBJ2-7; D gene uncertain. V was clipped by 3 bases and J by 6 bases, with 18 bases between them. This CDR3 comprises 15 residues. Germline loops: CDR1 KGHSH, CDR2 LQKENI. CDR3 nucleotide sequence: TGTGCCAGCTCACCCCGCCTTGTAGGCTTGGGCGAGCAGTACTTC. Translated: CASSPRLVGLGEQYF.

This clone was seen once. V is TRBV4-3 and J is TRBJ2-3; D uncertain. The CDR3 totals 14 residues. V was cut by 3 bases and J by 2 bases, with 9 bases left in between. Germline V lookup: CDR1 LGHNA, CDR2 YSLEER. CDR3 region: CASSQGGTTDTQYF. CDR3 nucleotides: TGCGCCAGCAGCCAGGGCGGAACCACAGATACGCAGTATTTT.

The rearrangement uses TRBV28 and TRBJ1-2, with D tentatively TRBD1 (5 bases). The CDR3 totals 14 residues. Looked up from germline, CDR1 is MDHEN and CDR2 is SYDVKM. The ends were cut back, 5 bases at V and 5 bases at J, with 15 bases in the middle. Written as DNA, the CDR3 is TGTGCCAGCAGTAACAGGATAGGACCATATGGCTACACCTTC. Translated, it gives CASSNRIGPYGYTF.

Comments on this clone: Within the sample, other DNA sequences also encode this same CDR3. The chain carries TRBV5-6 and TRBJ2-1; 12 bases align to TRBD2. The trim removed 2 bases at V and 13 bases at J, leaving 1 base unmatched. Per the germline V gene, CDR1 is SGHDT and CDR2 is YYEEEE. This CDR3 comprises 12 residues. Here the CDR3 reads CASSLGLAGQFF. The CDR3 DNA reads TGTGCCAGCAGCTTAGGACTAGCGGGACAGTTCTTC.

The chain employs TRBV7-2 and TRBJ2-3; 7 nucleotides line up with TRBD2. The CDR3 runs to 16 residues. The V and J ends lost 5 bases and 2 bases, in that order; junction bases with no gene match: 10. Germline V gene sequence: CDR1 SGHTA, CDR2 FQGNSA. The CDR3 protein is CASSARIGGITDTQYF. The CDR3, as DNA: TGTGCCAGCAGCGCCCGTATCGGGGGGATCACAGATACGCAGTATTTT.

The chain recombines TRBV4-3 with TRBJ2-7, with unresolved D. This CDR3 spans 14 amino acids. The germline V gene encodes CDR1 LGHNA and CDR2 YSLEER. With 0 bases removed from V and 3 bases from J, the gap between germline ends came to 9 bases. The CDR3 DNA follows: TGCGCCAGCAGCCAAGATGGGCTAATCTACGAGCAGTACTTC. It translates to CASSQDGLIYEQYF.

The chain's CDR3 is CASSQVGTGSLVGYTF. In DNA, the CDR3 is TGCGCCAGCAGCCAAGTGGGGACAGGGTCTCTGGTCGGCTACACCTTC. The V and J genes are TRBV4-1 and TRBJ1-2; 9 nucleotides align to TRBD1. This CDR3 spans 16 amino acids. J lost 8 bases, V lost 1 base, and 11 bases had no gene match. Germline values: CDR1 MGHRA, CDR2 YSYEKL.

This sequence joins TRBV5-1 and TRBJ1-4; 7 bases agree with TRBD1. Germline values: CDR1 SGHRS, CDR2 YFSETQ. The trim removed 0 bases at V and 0 bases at J, leaving 5 bases unmatched. CDR3 size: 17 residues. The chain's CDR3 is CASSLGGQLATNEKLFF. The DNA of the CDR3 is TGCGCCAGCAGCTTGGGGGGACAGCTTGCAACTAATGAAAAACTGTTTTTT.

Notes on this clone: Other DNA sequences within the sample encode an identical CDR3. V gene TRBV6-5 combines with J gene TRBJ2-2; the D gene is possibly TRBD1 (6 bases). Germline CDR1 reads MNHEY; CDR2 reads SVGAGI. Deletions cut 2 bases from V and 4 bases from J, with 11 bases between. CDR3 length equals 15 residues. CDR3 residues: CASSYARGGTGELFF. The CDR3 DNA sequence: TGTGCCAGCAGTTACGCCAGGGGCGGCACCGGGGAGCTGTTTTTT.

This clone showed up just once. The V call is TRBV5-8, the J call TRBJ2-3; unclear D gene. V shed 1 base and J shed 6 bases, with 3 bases lying between them. CDR1 SGHTS and CDR2 YDEGEE come from the germline V gene. This CDR3 has 11 amino acids. The CDR3 loop is CASSLSDTQYF. DNA for the CDR3: TGTGCCAGCAGCTTGTCCGATACGCAGTATTTT.

The sample holds one count of this clone. CDR3 coding DNA: TGTGCCAGCAGCCTGGCTACACGCACTGAAAAACTGTTTTTT. Translated: CASSLATRTEKLFF. The chain joins TRBV28 to TRBJ1-4; no clear D. The germline V gene has CDR1 MDHEN and CDR2 SYDVKM. V gave up 6 bases and J gave up 7 bases, with 15 bases separating them. CDR3 length: 14 amino acids.

This clone is a singleton in its sample. The CDR3 DNA reads as TGCGCCAGCAGTTCTCCGGGACAGGCATTCTACGAGCAGTACTTC. This encodes CASSSPGQAFYEQYF. V usage is TRBV4-1 and J usage is TRBJ2-7; 8 bases fit TRBD1. V lost 6 bases, J lost 3 bases, and 10 bases stayed unmatched. The CDR3 is 15 amino acids. Germline V lookup: CDR1 MGHRA, CDR2 YSYEKL.

The table lists this clone with a count of one. This chain connects TRBV27 to TRBJ2-1, with TRBD2 matching over 7 bases. V was pared by 7 bases and J by 5 bases, with 14 bases of the junction left unmatched. The CDR3 extends over 16 amino acids. In germline, CDR1 is MNHEY, CDR2 SMNVEV (reference sequence). The CDR3 DNA reads as TGTGCCAGCACGCGCGTTGCGGCGGGAGTTCACAATGAGCAGTTCTTC. Residues: CASTRVAAGVHNEQFF.

DNA of the CDR3: TGCAGTGCTAGGACTATTAACAGTCAGTTCTTC. It codes for CSARTINSQFF. The rearrangement joins TRBV20-1 to TRBJ2-1, with a possible D match to TRBD2 (5 bases). CDR3 length: 11 residues. CDR1 and CDR2 (germline): DFQATT, SNEGSKA (reference sequence). V was shortened by 3 bases and J by 13 bases, with 13 bases between the two germline ends.